Presented here are 15 T cell receptor beta chains from one specimen sequenced in a study of tumor-infiltrating lymphocytes in primary liver carcinoma. Extraction of RNA together with DNA used about 17-31 mg of unsorted bulk tissue. TCR beta cDNA was prepared out of roughly 450 ng total RNA by means of a constant-region primer. Three nested multiplex PCR rounds, a slightly modified ARM-PCR, produced the libraries for TCR beta. TRBV1-TRBV30 forward primers paired with a C-beta reverse primer were used in the first two PCR rounds, which ran approximately 11 cycles each. TCRdb ran MiXCR on the multiplex PCR reads and lists one entry per CDR3 protein. The table includes roughly 86,000 distinct CDR3 sequences, around 68% detected once. Input material: tumor-adjacent normal liver tissue. These TCRs come from a man in his forties or fifties with primary liver carcinoma and hepatitis B virus infection.

This clonotype was seen a few times. This may be a read error: a much more frequent sequence differs by one nucleotide. The V and J genes are TRBV6-5 and TRBJ2-1; no reliable D call. This CDR3 contains 13 residues. Germline V gene sequence: CDR1 MNHEY, CDR2 SVGAGI. DNA for the CDR3: TGTGCCAGCACCCCGGTGGGTAACAATAAGCAGTTCTTC. Its translation: CASTPVGNNKQFF.

This clonotype was recorded once. An end of the junction does not agree with germline; a read error may underlie this. The chain is built from TRBV11-2 and TRBJ2-7; the D is unclear. The CDR3 totals 14 residues. CDR1 and CDR2 from the germline V gene are SGHAT and FQNNGV. The CDR3, as DNA: TGTGCCACCAGCTTCGGAGATCCTCAAATCGAGCAGTACTTC. Its protein product is CATSFGDPQIEQYF.

Remarks on this clonotype: This sequence may be a read error, since a much larger clone differs from it by one base. The V call is TRBV10-3, the J call TRBJ1-5, with 10 bases fitting TRBD1. Germline V gives CDR1 ENHRY, CDR2 SYGVKD. The CDR3 totals 14 residues. The CDR3 DNA follows: TGTGTCATCAGAGGGACAGGGGCCGATCAGCCCCAGCATTTT. Its translation is CVIRGTGADQPQHF.

Comments on this clonotype: At one boundary the junction diverges from the germline segment, which might be a read error. The V call is TRBV4-2, the J call TRBJ2-2, with D possibly matching TRBD1 (6 bases). CDR1 LGHNA and CDR2 YNFKEQ come from the germline V gene. The CDR3 consists of 17 residues. CDR3 bases: TGTGCCAGCAGCCAAGAAACCACAGGGATATGGGCCGGGGAGCTGCTTTTT. As protein: CASSQETTGIWAGELLF.

With respect to this clonotype: A much more abundant neighbour one base away suggests this may be a read error. This chain uses TRBV29-1 with TRBJ2-7; D ambiguous. CDR1 SQVTM and CDR2 ANQGSEA come from the germline V gene. V was cut by 7 bases and J by 1 base, with 11 bases left in between. This CDR3 comprises 12 residues. CDR3 amino acids: CSASLDSYEQYF. The CDR3, as DNA: TGCAGCGCGTCACTTGATTCCTACGAGCAGTACTTC.

A word on this clonotype: A junction end diverges from the germline sequence, so it may reflect a read error. The rearrangement links TRBV28 to TRBJ2-7, with TRBD1 matching 11 bases. The CDR3 has 13 residues. CDR1 MDHEN and CDR2 SYDVKM come from the germline V gene. CDR3 bases: TGTGCCAGAAGTTTTGGGACAGGGGGCGAGCAGTACTTC. It yields the protein CARSFGTGGEQYF.

CDR3 loop: CASSTGRFPKSQHF. Here the CDR3 DNA reads TGTGCCAGTAGCACCGGACGGTTTCCCAAGTCCCAGCATTTT. The chain recombines TRBV11-2 with TRBJ1-5; no clear D. Germline V gives CDR1 SGHAT, CDR2 FQNNGV. This CDR3 is 14 amino acids long. Trimming removed 9 bases at V and 11 bases at J, with 23 bases between.

A word on this clonotype: At one end the junction does not follow the germline gene, possibly because of a read error. The CDR3 loop reads CPSSWASERDDSELFF. As DNA, the CDR3 is TGTCCCAGCAGCTGGGCTAGCGAGAGGGACGACAGTGAGCTGTTCTTC. V is TRBV11-2 and J is TRBJ2-1, with D possibly TRBD2 on 6 matching bases. CDR3 length: 16 amino acids. CDR1 and CDR2 (germline): SGHAT, FQNNGV.

The chain employs TRBV11-2 and TRBJ2-1; 8 bases are shared with TRBD2. The V and J ends lost 4 bases and 8 bases, in that order; junction bases with no gene match: 10. This CDR3 is built from 15 residues. Germline V lookup: CDR1 SGHAT, CDR2 FQNNGV. Here the CDR3 DNA reads TGTGCCAGCAGCTCCCGGACTAGCTTTTACCATGAGCAGTTCTTC. Its translation is CASSSRTSFYHEQFF.

Regarding this clonotype: A read error may produce the germline difference seen at one junction end. The chain has TRBV11-2 and TRBJ1-1; D gene ambiguous. In germline, CDR1 is SGHAT, CDR2 FQNNGV. This CDR3 region has 12 residues. The CDR3 region has the DNA TGTGCCGGCAGCTTAGGGTGCACTGAAGCTTTATTT. Its protein product is CAGSLGCTEALF.

The gene calls are TRBV4-1 and TRBJ2-1; 12 bases are a match to TRBD2. Germline V CDR1 and CDR2: MGHRA, YSYEKL. There are 16 residues in the CDR3. The V and J ends lost 1 base and 16 bases, in that order; junction bases with no gene match: 14. CDR3 nucleotide sequence: TGCGCCAGCAGCCAAGTCGGGACTAGCGGGTACAATGAGCGATTCTTC. Protein sequence: CASSQVGTSGYNERFF.

The chain links TRBV24-1 to TRBJ2-3; 14 bases are a match to TRBD2. The CDR3 consists of 18 residues. CDR1 and CDR2 (germline): KGHDR, SFDVKD. Losses at the gene ends were 8 bases for V and 4 bases for J; bases not matched to a gene: 13. CDR3 DNA sequence: TGTGCCACCACCCTGGGGCCGACTAGCGGGAGGGTGCCAGATACGCAGTATTTT. Translated: CATTLGPTSGRVPDTQYF.

This clonotype was recorded at least ten times. The chain joins TRBV5-6 to TRBJ2-1; TRBD2 matches at 9 bases. CDR3 length: 15 amino acids. V was clipped by 4 bases and J by 2 bases; unmatched bases: 4. In germline, CDR1 is SGHDT, CDR2 YYEEEE. In DNA form, the CDR3 reads TGTGCCAGCAGCGTGCTAGCGGGACCCTACAATGAGCAGTTCTTC. Protein: CASSVLAGPYNEQFF.

Points on this clonotype: The junction does not match germline at one end; this may be a read error. This chain joins TRBV11-2 and TRBJ2-1, with 7 bases identical to TRBD2. The CDR3 loop spans 16 amino acids. CDR1 is SGHAT, CDR2 FQNNGV, per germline. The CDR3: CASSLGWTRDYNGQFF. The DNA of the CDR3 is TGTGCCAGCAGTTTAGGCTGGACTAGGGACTACAATGGGCAGTTCTTC.

About this clonotype itself: The junction and the germline gene differ at one end; a read error may be behind it. The V gene is TRBV11-1, the J gene TRBJ2-3; perhaps TRBD2 as D (5 bases). Looked up from germline, CDR1 is SGHAT and CDR2 is FQDESV (reference sequence). This CDR3 has 13 residues. The CDR3 DNA reads as TGTACCAGCAGCTTAGGCATGGGAGATACGCGGTATTTT. Protein product: CTSSLGMGDTRYF. Filled out from reference TRBV11-1 and TRBJ2-3, the complete variable domain reads EAEVAQSPRYKITEKSQAVAFWCDPISGHATLYWYRQILGQGPELLVQFQDESVVDDSQLPKDRFSAERLKGVDSTLKIQPAELGDSAMYLCTSSLGMGDTRYFGPGTRLTVL.